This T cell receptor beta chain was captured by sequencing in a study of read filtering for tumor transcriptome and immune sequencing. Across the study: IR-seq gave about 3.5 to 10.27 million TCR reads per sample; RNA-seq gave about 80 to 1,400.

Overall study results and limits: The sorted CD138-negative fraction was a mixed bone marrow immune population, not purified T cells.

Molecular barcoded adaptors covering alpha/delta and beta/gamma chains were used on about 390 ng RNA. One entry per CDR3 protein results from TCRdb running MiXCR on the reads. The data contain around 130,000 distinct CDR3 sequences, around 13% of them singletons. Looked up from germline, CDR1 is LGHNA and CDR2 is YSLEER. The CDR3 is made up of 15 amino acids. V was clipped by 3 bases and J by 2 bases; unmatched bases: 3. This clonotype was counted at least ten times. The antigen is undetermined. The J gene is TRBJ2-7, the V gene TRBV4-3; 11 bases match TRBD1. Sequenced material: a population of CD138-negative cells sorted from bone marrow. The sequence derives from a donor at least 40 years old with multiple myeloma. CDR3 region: CASSHRTGGTYEQYF. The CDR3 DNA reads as TGCGCCAGCAGCCACCGGACAGGGGGCACCTACGAGCAGTACTTC.